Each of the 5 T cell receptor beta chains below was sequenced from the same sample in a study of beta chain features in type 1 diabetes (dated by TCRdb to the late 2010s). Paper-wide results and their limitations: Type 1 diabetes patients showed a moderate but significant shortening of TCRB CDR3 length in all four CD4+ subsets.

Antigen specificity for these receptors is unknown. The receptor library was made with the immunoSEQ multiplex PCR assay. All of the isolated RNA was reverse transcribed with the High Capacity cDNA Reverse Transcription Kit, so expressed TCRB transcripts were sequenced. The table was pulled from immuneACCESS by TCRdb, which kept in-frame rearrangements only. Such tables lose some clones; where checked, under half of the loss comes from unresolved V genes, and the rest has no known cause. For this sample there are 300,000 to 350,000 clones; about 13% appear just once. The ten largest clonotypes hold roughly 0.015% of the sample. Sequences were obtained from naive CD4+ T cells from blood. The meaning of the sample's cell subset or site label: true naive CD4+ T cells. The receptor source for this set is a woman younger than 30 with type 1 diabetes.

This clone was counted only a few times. The CDR3: CASSQVWSSGRAGSNEQFF. The CDR3 coding sequence is TGTGCCAGCAGCCAAGTCTGGAGTAGCGGGAGGGCCGGTTCCAATGAGCAGTTCTTC. V gene TRBV14 combines with J gene TRBJ2-1; 11 nucleotides match TRBD2. Germline V gene data show CDR1 as SGHDN and CDR2 as FVKESK. This CDR3 is built from 19 residues. V dropped 1 base and J dropped 6; count of bases not matched to a gene: 14.

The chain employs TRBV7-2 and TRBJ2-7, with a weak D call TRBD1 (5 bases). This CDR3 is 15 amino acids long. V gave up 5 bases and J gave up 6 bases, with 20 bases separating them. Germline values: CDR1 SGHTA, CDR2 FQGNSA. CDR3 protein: CASSLRGGPPREQYF. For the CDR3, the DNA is TGTGCCAGCAGCCTTAGGGGCGGTCCCCCCCGCGAGCAGTACTTC.

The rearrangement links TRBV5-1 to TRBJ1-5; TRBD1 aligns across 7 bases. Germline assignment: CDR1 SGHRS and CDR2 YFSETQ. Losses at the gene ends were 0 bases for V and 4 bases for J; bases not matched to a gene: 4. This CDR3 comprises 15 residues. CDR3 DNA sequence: TGCGCCAGCAGCTTGGGGGCAGGGGGAAATCAGCCCCAGCATTTT. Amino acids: CASSLGAGGNQPQHF.

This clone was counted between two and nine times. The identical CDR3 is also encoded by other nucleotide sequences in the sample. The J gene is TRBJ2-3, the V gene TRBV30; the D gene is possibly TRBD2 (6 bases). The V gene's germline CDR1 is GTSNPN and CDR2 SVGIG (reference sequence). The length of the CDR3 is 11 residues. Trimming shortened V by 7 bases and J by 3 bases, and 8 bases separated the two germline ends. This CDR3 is CASGLTDTQYF. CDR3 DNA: TGTGCCTCGGGACTTACAGATACGCAGTATTTT. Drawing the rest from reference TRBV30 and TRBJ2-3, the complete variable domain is SQTIHQWPATLVQPVGSPLSLECTVEGTSNPNLYWYRQAAGRGLQLLFYSVGIGQISSEVPQNLSASRPQDRQFILSSKKLLLSDSGFYLCASGLTDTQYFGPGTRLTVL.

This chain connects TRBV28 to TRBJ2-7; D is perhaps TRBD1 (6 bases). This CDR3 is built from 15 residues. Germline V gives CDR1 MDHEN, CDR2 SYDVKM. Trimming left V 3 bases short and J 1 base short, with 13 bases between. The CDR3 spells CASSFAGAGSYEQYF. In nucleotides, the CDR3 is TGTGCCAGCAGTTTTGCAGGGGCTGGGTCCTACGAGCAGTACTTC.